This is a list of T cell receptor beta chains from one sample in a study of T cell repertoires in cytomegalovirus infection. For these TCRs, the target antigens are not known. TCRdb re-called the reads through MiXCR, storing one row per CDR3 protein. The table has approximately 910,000 distinct CDR3 sequences, roughly 30% seen once. This sample comprised cultured CD8+ T cells from PBMCs, obtained from culture after CMV antigen stimulation. The receptors here all came from a human donor in good health (CMV status not recorded). Some clones in this sample may be carry-over from other donors' samples. Each CDR3 is given with its conserved first and last residue. A D gene is named only where the DNA matches it firmly. Some rows have no size entry. The others give once, few or many, or a class for an expanded clone.

size	V	D	length	J	CDR3	DNA
few	TRBV6-5	.	14	TRBJ2-2	CASSYSNGPGELFF	TGTGCCAGCAGTTACTCGAACGGGCCCGGGGAGCTGTTTTTT
.	TRBV14	TRBD1	19	TRBJ1-1	CASSQDNRGPVGMNTEAFF	TGTGCCAGCAGCCAAGATAACAGGGGGCCCGTCGGCATGAACACTGAAGCTTTCTTT
.	TRBV4-2	.	16	TRBJ1-2	CASSQGVATVDYGYTF	TGTGCCAGCAGCCAAGGGGTCGCGACGGTCGACTATGGCTACACCTTC
few	TRBV4-2	TRBD1	17	TRBJ1-5	CASSPGQGSAAAQPQHF	TGTGCCAGCAGCCCGGGACAGGGGTCGGCGGCGGCTCAGCCCCAGCATTTT
few	TRBV2	.	16	TRBJ1-4	CASSDPTRSTNEKLFF	TGTGCCAGCAGTGATCCTACAAGGTCAACTAATGAAAAACTGTTTTTT
many	TRBV7-9	TRBD1	15	TRBJ1-1	CASSPRGGMNTEAFF	TGTGCCAGCAGCCCCAGGGGGGGGATGAACACTGAAGCTTTCTTT
.	TRBV7-6	.	15	TRBJ2-2	CASSLSTSITGELFF	TGTGCCAGCAGCTTATCGACCTCAATCACCGGGGAGCTGTTTTTT
many	TRBV12-3/TRBV12-4	.	13	TRBJ1-1	CASSPHLGAEAFF	TGTGCCAGCAGTCCACACTTAGGGGCTGAAGCTTTCTTT
.	TRBV2	.	14	TRBJ2-5	CASSDLDPRETQYF	TGTGCCAGCAGTGACTTGGACCCTCGGGAGACCCAGTACTTC
once	TRBV15	TRBD1	15	TRBJ2-7	CATSLGTASSYEQYF	TGTGCCACCAGCCTAGGGACAGCCTCGTCCTACGAGCAGTACTTC
.	TRBV20-1	.	13	TRBJ2-7	CSAFDGSSYEQYF	TGCAGTGCTTTCGACGGCAGCTCCTACGAGCAGTACTTC
few	TRBV12-3/TRBV12-4	.	14	TRBJ2-3	CASSFEDTVNTQYF	TGTGCCAGCAGTTTCGAAGACACCGTGAATACGCAGTATTTT
.	TRBV28	.	16	TRBJ1-2	CASSYSGKELSYGYTF	TGTGCCAGCAGTTATTCAGGGAAGGAGCTATCCTATGGCTACACCTTC
few	TRBV20-1	.	15	TRBJ2-3	CSAIFVGPLTDTQYF	TGCAGTGCTATCTTCGTGGGCCCACTCACAGATACGCAGTATTTT
many	TRBV7-3	TRBD2	15	TRBJ2-3	CASSLTGGVTDTQYF	TGTGCCAGCAGCTTAACCGGGGGGGTTACAGATACGCAGTATTTT
few	TRBV7-2	.	15	TRBJ2-3	CASSLGARGTDTQYF	TGTGCCAGCAGCTTAGGGGCCAGGGGTACAGATACGCAGTATTTT
few	TRBV7-4	.	9	TRBJ1-1	CASSPRAFF	TGTGCCAGCAGCCCCAGGGCTTTCTTT